This TCR beta chain was observed in a study of blood T cell repertoires in COVID-19. Study background: Sites across the United States, Italy and Spain contributed samples from acute and convalescent COVID-19. T cells, B-cell-depleted T cells, or PBMCs provided the cDNA or gDNA that served as material.

Germline-derived CDR1 and CDR2 are SGHNT and YYREEE (reference sequence). The CDR3 is 11 residues long. The ends were cut back, 0 bases at V and 6 bases at J, with 2 bases in the middle. TCRdb's copy holds only in-frame clones and misses some; the assay was immunoSEQ multiplex PCR. The sample shows about 190,000 clones, less than 90% of them seen only once. Sample: peripheral blood. The sequence derives from a human donor in a cohort sampled during active COVID-19. The chain carries TRBV5-4 and TRBJ2-3; D is uncertain. Here the CDR3 reads CASSLADTQYF. In DNA form, the CDR3 reads TGTGCCAGCAGCTTGGCGGATACGCAGTATTTT.